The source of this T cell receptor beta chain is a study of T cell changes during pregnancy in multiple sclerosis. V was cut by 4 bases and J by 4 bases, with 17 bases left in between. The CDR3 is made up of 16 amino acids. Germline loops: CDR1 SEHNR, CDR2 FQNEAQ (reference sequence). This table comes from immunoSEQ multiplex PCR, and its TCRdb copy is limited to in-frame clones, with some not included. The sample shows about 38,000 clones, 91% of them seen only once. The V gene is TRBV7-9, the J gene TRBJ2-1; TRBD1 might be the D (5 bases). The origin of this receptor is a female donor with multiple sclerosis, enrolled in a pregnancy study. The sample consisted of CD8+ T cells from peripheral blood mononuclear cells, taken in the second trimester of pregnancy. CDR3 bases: TGTGCCAGCAGCTCCGGCCGACAGCCCTTGTACAATGAGCAGTTCTTC. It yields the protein CASSSGRQPLYNEQFF.